The 20 T cell receptor beta chains below all came from one sample that was sequenced in a study of T cell repertoires in cytomegalovirus infection. TCRdb ran MiXCR on the reads and lists one entry per CDR3 protein. The sample yields some 240,000 distinct CDR3 sequences, around 15% seen once. Sequencing input: CD8+ T cells from PBMCs. The origin of the receptors is a human donor in good health (CMV status not recorded). Some clones in this sample may be carry-over from other donors' samples.

The V gene is TRBV15, the J gene TRBJ2-3, with D unclear. Looked up from germline, CDR1 is LNHNV and CDR2 is YYDKDF (reference sequence). V was shortened by 3 bases and J by 0 bases, with 7 bases between the two germline ends. The CDR3 totals 14 residues. The CDR3 coding sequence is TGTGCCACCAGCAGTCGAACTAGCACAGATACGCAGTATTTT. Translating it yields CATSSRTSTDTQYF.

The J gene is TRBJ2-7, the V gene TRBV6-2 or TRBV6-3; TRBD1 matches at 10 bases. This CDR3 is built from 16 residues. From germline, CDR1 is MNHEY and CDR2 SVGEGT. V shed 6 bases, J shed 4 bases, and the junction held 12 bases outside the gene matches. Written as DNA, the CDR3 is TGTGCCAGCAGGACTCCCGGGACAGGGGAACGTTACGAGCAGTACTTC. It encodes CASRTPGTGERYEQYF.

This clonotype occurred many times. The chain employs TRBV4-2 and TRBJ2-1; D gene uncertain. The V gene's germline CDR1 is LGHNA and CDR2 YNFKEQ. The CDR3 runs 20 residues. Between the trimmed V and J ends, which lost 0 bases and 8 bases, there was a span of 29 bases. The CDR3 here is CASSQDENLKGRRLLDEQFF. Here the CDR3 DNA reads TGTGCCAGCAGCCAAGACGAGAATTTAAAAGGCCGAAGGTTATTGGATGAGCAGTTCTTC.

This clonotype was counted between two and nine times. This chain links TRBV28 with TRBJ1-5; D is unclear. V lost 5 bases and J 0 bases, leaving 11 bases between the germline ends. Germline V gene lookup returns CDR1 MDHEN and CDR2 SYDVKM. The CDR3 loop spans 15 amino acids. CDR3 in amino acids: CASSPWMYSNQPQHF. Here the CDR3 DNA reads TGTGCCAGCAGTCCCTGGATGTATAGCAATCAGCCCCAGCATTTT.

V and J are TRBV6-6 and TRBJ2-2; D gene unclear. Germline CDR1 is MNHNY and CDR2 is SVGAGI (reference sequence). The CDR3 is made up of 16 amino acids. V gave up 0 bases and J gave up 0 bases, with 8 bases separating them. This CDR3 is CASSYSRTTNTGELFF. The CDR3 bases are TGTGCCAGCAGTTACTCACGGACCACGAACACCGGGGAGCTGTTTTTT.

The chain recombines TRBV12-3 or TRBV12-4 with TRBJ1-1, with 8 bases fitting TRBD1. J lost 3 bases, V lost 7 bases, and 10 bases had no gene match. The CDR3 contains 15 residues. The CDR3 sequence: CASTLLRTGHTEAFF. The CDR3 DNA is TGTGCCAGCACGCTCCTCCGGACAGGGCACACTGAAGCTTTCTTT.

The rearrangement links TRBV12-3 or TRBV12-4 to TRBJ2-3, with D hard to call. The germline V and J ends were trimmed by 1 base and 2 bases, with 7 bases remaining between them. The length of the CDR3 is 14 residues. The CDR3 DNA sequence: TGTGCCAGCAGTTTAGGTCCACACACAGATACGCAGTATTTT. It yields the protein CASSLGPHTDTQYF.

In its sample, this clonotype was seen many times. This chain connects TRBV7-8 to TRBJ2-6; D remains ambiguous. CDR1 SGHVS and CDR2 FQNEAQ come from the germline V gene. The V end was cut by 5 bases, the J end by 0 bases, with 17 bases between. The CDR3 is 18 amino acids. CDR3 coding DNA: TGTGCCAGCAGCCCTCTTGTCGCCCTATACTCTGGGGCCAACGTCCTGACTTTC. Residues: CASSPLVALYSGANVLTF.

There are many counts of this clonotype. In DNA form, the CDR3 reads TGTGCCAGCAGTTTGGACAGGGGGACCTACAATGAGCAGTTCTTC. It translates to CASSLDRGTYNEQFF. The chain carries TRBV28 and TRBJ2-1; TRBD1 matches 10 bases. The CDR3 runs 15 residues. V lost 3 bases and J lost 2; bases outside the gene matches: 1. CDR1 is MDHEN and CDR2 is SYDVKM in the germline V gene.

At least ten counts were recorded for this clonotype. The V gene is TRBV7-6, the J gene TRBJ2-7; 7 positions match TRBD1. CDR3 size: 14 residues. After removal of 5 bases from V and 0 bases from J, the junction contained 4 bases not matched to a gene. Germline CDR1 is SGHVS and CDR2 is FNYEAQ. As DNA, the CDR3 is TGTGCCAGCAGCCCCGGGACAGACTCCTACGAGCAGTACTTC. It encodes CASSPGTDSYEQYF. The complete variable domain, with remaining parts taken from reference TRBV7-6 and TRBJ2-7, reads GAGVSQSPRYKVTKRGQDVALRCDPISGHVSLYWYRQALGQGPEFLTYFNYEAQQDKSGLPNDRFSAERPEGSISTLTIQRTEQRDSAMYRCASSPGTDSYEQYFGPGTRLTVT.

This clonotype was seen only a few times. The chain links TRBV27 to TRBJ2-1, with 7 bases that match TRBD2. The CDR3 is made up of 13 amino acids. Germline V gene lookup returns CDR1 MNHEY and CDR2 SMNVEV (reference sequence). V dropped 0 bases and J dropped 10; count of bases not matched to a gene: 3. The CDR3 nucleotides read TGTGCCAGCAGTTTATCGCGGGAGATGGAGCAGTTCTTC. Translated: CASSLSREMEQFF.

This clonotype was picked up many times. The rearrangement uses TRBV25-1 and TRBJ2-3; D is undetermined. The CDR3 spans 14 residues. Germline-derived CDR1 and CDR2 are MGHDK and SYGVNS. V was shortened by 10 bases and J by 2 bases, with 16 bases between the two germline ends. The CDR3 reads CATQSPYYTDTQYF. The CDR3 DNA is TGTGCCACCCAGAGCCCGTATTACACAGATACGCAGTATTTT.

This clonotype appeared many times. The rearrangement joins TRBV7-2 to TRBJ1-1, with TRBD1 matching over 8 bases. Germline CDR1 reads SGHTA; CDR2 reads FQGNSA. With 3 bases clipped from V and 8 bases from J, the junction kept 2 bases outside the gene matches. The CDR3 covers 12 residues. This CDR3 reads CASSFGQGEAFF. CDR3 sequence (DNA): TGTGCCAGCAGCTTCGGACAGGGCGAAGCTTTCTTT.

This clonotype was observed a handful of times. This chain links TRBV24-1 with TRBJ2-6, with D perhaps assigned TRBD1 or TRBD2 (5 bases each). V gave up 10 bases and J gave up 4 bases, with 10 bases separating them. Germline V gives CDR1 KGHDR, CDR2 SFDVKD. This CDR3 comprises 13 residues. This CDR3 is CATSGTGANVLTF. The CDR3, as DNA: TGTGCCACTTCAGGGACCGGGGCCAACGTCCTGACTTTC.

At least ten counts were recorded for this clonotype. The chain is built from TRBV7-6 and TRBJ2-7, with a possible D match to TRBD1 (6 bases). The CDR3 spans 15 residues. Germline-derived CDR1 and CDR2 are SGHVS and FNYEAQ. Between the trimmed V and J ends, which lost 3 bases and 1 base, there was a span of 13 bases. CDR3 DNA: TGTGCCAGCAGCTTGTACCAGGGACAATCCTACGAGCAGTACTTC. This gives the protein CASSLYQGQSYEQYF.

Concerning this clonotype itself: At one boundary the junction diverges from the germline segment, which might be a read error. The chain carries TRBV29-1 and TRBJ2-1; D might be TRBD1 (6 bases). The V gene's germline CDR1 is SQVTM and CDR2 ANQGSEA. This CDR3 is 14 amino acids long. For the CDR3, the DNA is TGCAGCGTTAAGGGGGAGATCTCCTGCAATGAGCAGTTCTTC. Residues: CSVKGEISCNEQFF.

The chain uses TRBV7-9 and TRBJ2-2; D is unresolved. Trimming took off 3 bases at V and 4 bases at J, with 9 bases between the two ends. Germline V gene lookup returns CDR1 SEHNR and CDR2 FQNEAQ (reference sequence). The CDR3 loop spans 14 amino acids. The CDR3 loop reads CASSFRASTGELFF. The CDR3 nucleotides are TGTGCCAGCAGCTTCCGGGCTAGCACCGGGGAGCTGTTTTTT. The full variable domain, in which reference TRBV7-9 and TRBJ2-2 provide the parts outside the CDR3, is DTGVSQNPRHKITKRGQNVTFRCDPISEHNRLYWYRQTLGQGPEFLTYFQNEAQLEKSRLLSDRFSAERPKGSFSTLEIQRTEQGDSAMYLCASSFRASTGELFFGEGSRLTVL.

This clonotype was found a few times. The chain carries TRBV5-8 and TRBJ1-1, with D uncertain. CDR1 SGHTS and CDR2 YDEGEE come from the germline V gene. V was clipped by 2 bases and J by 3 bases, with 5 bases between them. The CDR3 spans 12 residues. The CDR3 protein is CASSFGYTEAFF. CDR3 DNA sequence: TGTGCCAGCAGCTTTGGATACACTGAAGCTTTCTTT.

This clonotype has more than one count but fewer than ten. V usage is TRBV28 and J usage is TRBJ1-2, with 7 bases that match TRBD1. There are 22 residues in the CDR3. The ends lost 4 bases at V and 0 bases at J; junction bases unmatched: 26. Germline CDR1 and CDR2: MDHEN and SYDVKM. CDR3 protein: CASSWPMDRIPYRVDPNYGYTF. The CDR3 DNA reads as TGTGCCAGCAGTTGGCCCATGGACAGGATTCCCTACAGGGTTGACCCTAACTATGGCTACACCTTC.

This clonotype was counted between two and nine times. J is TRBJ2-7 and V is TRBV29-1, with D maybe TRBD1 (6 bases). Trimming removed 1 base from V and 4 bases from J, with 11 bases in between. CDR3 length: 13 residues. The germline V gene has CDR1 SQVTM and CDR2 ANQGSEA. The CDR3 DNA is TGCAGCGTTGAAGGAGGGGGATCTTACGAGCAGTACTTC. Its translation: CSVEGGGSYEQYF.